This TCR beta chain appears in the sequencing data of a study of cytomegalovirus exposure and HLA in healthy donors. General observations from the study: Analysis performed later showed TCR beta chains linked to HLA being more clonally expanded than equally common others.

Concerning this clone itself: Its specificity is unknown.

The V and J ends lost 8 bases and 1 base respectively, with 11 bases between them. The CDR3 totals 13 residues. Germline CDR1 reads SGHDN; CDR2 reads FVKESK. Vbeta (60) and Jbeta (13) primers were used in the PCR. Profiled with immunoSEQ multiplex PCR; TCRdb holds only in-frame clones, not every one. The sample lists about 140,000 clones, around 72% occurring once. Although they were nominally healthy when sampled, donors likely had unrecorded immune exposures. The chain has TRBV14 and TRBJ1-1; D call uncertain. The sequenced material came from PBMCs. The sequence was collected from a woman in her forties in good health and CMV-seronegative. CDR3 nucleotide sequence: TGTGCCAGCGCCCACGGGGAGAACACTGAAGCTTTCTTT. Amino acid sequence: CASAHGENTEAFF.